This T cell receptor beta chain was profiled in a study of Graves' ophthalmopathy and Graves' hyperthyroidism. About the research overall: The blood sample was drawn at first diagnosis and before any treatment.

It was from 9.5 to 10 ml of fresh peripheral blood that the PBMCs came. The sample holds many counts of this clonotype. The antigen is undetermined. Amplification of TCR beta CDR3 regions used RNA transcripts. RT-PCR with HTBI primers came first, then second-round multiplex PCR. TCRdb redid the calling of the multiplex PCR reads with MiXCR, one entry per CDR3 protein. The data hold some 210,000 distinct CDR3 sequences, with less than 30% observed a single time. Trimming took 5 bases from V and 2 from J; bases not matched to a gene: 16. Germline lookup yields CDR1 SGHTA and CDR2 FQGTGA. There are 19 residues in the CDR3. The study, taken as a whole, reports: Blood was where most expanded thyroid clonotypes above 0.001 frequency also turned up. In separating ophthalmopathy from stable hyperthyroidism, a 13-signature model achieved nearly 90% sensitivity and around 80% specificity.

This TCR came from a man aged 50 to 59 with Graves' ophthalmopathy. This sequence joins TRBV7-3 and TRBJ2-7, with TRBD2 matching 12 bases. Source material: peripheral blood. This chain's CDR3 is CASSPSPGLAGFTPYEQYF. In DNA form, the CDR3 reads TGTGCCAGCAGCCCCAGTCCGGGACTAGCGGGTTTTACACCCTACGAGCAGTACTTC.